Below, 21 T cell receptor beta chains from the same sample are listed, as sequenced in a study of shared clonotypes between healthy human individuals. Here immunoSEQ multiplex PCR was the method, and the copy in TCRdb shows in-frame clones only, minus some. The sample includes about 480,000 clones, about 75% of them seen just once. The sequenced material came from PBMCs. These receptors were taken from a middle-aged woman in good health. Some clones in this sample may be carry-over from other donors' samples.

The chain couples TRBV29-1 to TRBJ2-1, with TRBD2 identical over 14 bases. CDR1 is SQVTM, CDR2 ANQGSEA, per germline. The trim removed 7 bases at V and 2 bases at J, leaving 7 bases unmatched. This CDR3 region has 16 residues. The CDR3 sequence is CSASLTSGRAYNEQFF. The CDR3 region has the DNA TGCAGCGCCTCCCTGACTAGCGGGAGGGCCTACAATGAGCAGTTCTTC.

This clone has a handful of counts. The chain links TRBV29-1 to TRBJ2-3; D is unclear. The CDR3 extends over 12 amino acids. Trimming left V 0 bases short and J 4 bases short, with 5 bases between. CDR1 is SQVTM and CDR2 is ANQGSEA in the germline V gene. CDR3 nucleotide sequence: TGCAGCGTTGAAGATGGGCCAGATACGCAGTATTTT. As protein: CSVEDGPDTQYF.

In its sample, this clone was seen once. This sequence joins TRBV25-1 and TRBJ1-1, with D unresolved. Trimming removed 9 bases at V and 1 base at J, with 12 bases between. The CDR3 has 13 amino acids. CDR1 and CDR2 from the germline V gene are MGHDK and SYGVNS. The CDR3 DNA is TGTGCCAGTTCGCGGATCGAGAACACTGAAGCTTTCTTT. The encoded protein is CASSRIENTEAFF.

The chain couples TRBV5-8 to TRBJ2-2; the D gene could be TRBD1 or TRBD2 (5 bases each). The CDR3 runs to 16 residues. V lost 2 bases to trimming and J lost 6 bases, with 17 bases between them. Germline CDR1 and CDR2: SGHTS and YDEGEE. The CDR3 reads CASSFFGGVGPGELFF. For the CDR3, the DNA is TGTGCCAGCAGCTTTTTTGGGGGAGTGGGGCCCGGGGAGCTGTTTTTT.

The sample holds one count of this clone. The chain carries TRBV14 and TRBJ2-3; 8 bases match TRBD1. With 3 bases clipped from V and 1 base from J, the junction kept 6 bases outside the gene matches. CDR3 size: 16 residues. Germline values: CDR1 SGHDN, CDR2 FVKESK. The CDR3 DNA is TGTGCCAGCAGCCAGCTTAGGGGACAGGGCACAGATACGCAGTATTTT. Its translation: CASSQLRGQGTDTQYF.

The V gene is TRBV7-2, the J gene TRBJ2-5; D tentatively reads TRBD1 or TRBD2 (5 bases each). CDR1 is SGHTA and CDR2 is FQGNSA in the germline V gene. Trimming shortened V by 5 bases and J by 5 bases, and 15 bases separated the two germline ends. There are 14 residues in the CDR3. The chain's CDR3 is CASSLSPEGETQYF. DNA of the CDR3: TGTGCCAGCAGCCTCTCACCCGAGGGGGAGACCCAGTACTTC.

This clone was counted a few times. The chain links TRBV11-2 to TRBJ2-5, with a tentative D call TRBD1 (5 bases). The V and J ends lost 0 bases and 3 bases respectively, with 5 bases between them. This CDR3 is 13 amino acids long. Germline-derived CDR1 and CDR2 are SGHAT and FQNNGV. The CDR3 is CASSLDREETQYF. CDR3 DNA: TGTGCCAGCAGCTTAGACAGGGAAGAGACCCAGTACTTC.

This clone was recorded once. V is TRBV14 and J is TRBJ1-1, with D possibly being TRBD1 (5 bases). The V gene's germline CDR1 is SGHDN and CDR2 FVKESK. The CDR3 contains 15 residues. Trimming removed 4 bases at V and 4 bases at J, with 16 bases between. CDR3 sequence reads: CASSLRQTAGTEAFF. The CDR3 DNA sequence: TGTGCCAGCAGCCTTCGACAGACGGCGGGCACTGAAGCTTTCTTT.

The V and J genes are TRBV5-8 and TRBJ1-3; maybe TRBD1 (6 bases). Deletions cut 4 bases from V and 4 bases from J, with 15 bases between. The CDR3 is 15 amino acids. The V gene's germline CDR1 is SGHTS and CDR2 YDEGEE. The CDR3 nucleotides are TGTGCCAGCAGCCCGCGGGCGGGGGCCGGAAACACCATATATTTT. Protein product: CASSPRAGAGNTIYF. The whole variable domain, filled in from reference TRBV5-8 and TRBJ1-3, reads EAGVTQSPTHLIKTRGQQATLRCSPISGHTSVYWYQQALGLGLQFLLWYDEGEERNRGNFPPRFSGRQFPNYSSELNVNALELEDSALYLCASSPRAGAGNTIYFGEGSWLTVV.

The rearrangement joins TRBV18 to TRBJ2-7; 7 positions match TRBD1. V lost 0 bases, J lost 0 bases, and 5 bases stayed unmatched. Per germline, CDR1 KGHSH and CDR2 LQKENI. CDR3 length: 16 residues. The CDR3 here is CASSPPRTGISYEQYF. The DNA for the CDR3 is TGTGCCAGCTCACCACCTAGGACAGGTATCTCCTACGAGCAGTACTTC.

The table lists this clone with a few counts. The CDR3 region has the DNA TGTGCCTGGAGTTGGGGGGGCACAGATACGCAGTATTTT. Translated: CAWSWGGTDTQYF. The V gene is TRBV30, the J gene TRBJ2-3, with D possibly TRBD2 on 6 matching bases. Deletions cut 2 bases from V and 1 base from J, with 7 bases between. Germline V gene sequence: CDR1 GTSNPN, CDR2 SVGIG (reference sequence). CDR3 size: 13 residues.

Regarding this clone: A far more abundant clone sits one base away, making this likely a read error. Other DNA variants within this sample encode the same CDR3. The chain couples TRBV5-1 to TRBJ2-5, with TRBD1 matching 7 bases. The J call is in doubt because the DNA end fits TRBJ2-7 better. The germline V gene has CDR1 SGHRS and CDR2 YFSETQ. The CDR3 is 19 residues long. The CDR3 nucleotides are TGCGCCAGCAGCTTGTCCCGGGACAGACCATCCTTGGCTTCCTACGAGCAGTACTTC. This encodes CASSLSRDRPSLASYEQYF.

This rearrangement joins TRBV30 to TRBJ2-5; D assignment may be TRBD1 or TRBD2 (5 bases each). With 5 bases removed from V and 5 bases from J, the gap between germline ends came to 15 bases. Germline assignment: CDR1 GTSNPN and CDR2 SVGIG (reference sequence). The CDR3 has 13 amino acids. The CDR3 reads CAWSGNWGETQYF. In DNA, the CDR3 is TGTGCCTGGTCCGGGAACTGGGGGGAGACCCAGTACTTC. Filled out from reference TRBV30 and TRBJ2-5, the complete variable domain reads SQTIHQWPATLVQPVGSPLSLECTVEGTSNPNLYWYRQAAGRGLQLLFYSVGIGQISSEVPQNLSASRPQDRQFILSSKKLLLSDSGFYLCAWSGNWGETQYFGPGTRLLVL.

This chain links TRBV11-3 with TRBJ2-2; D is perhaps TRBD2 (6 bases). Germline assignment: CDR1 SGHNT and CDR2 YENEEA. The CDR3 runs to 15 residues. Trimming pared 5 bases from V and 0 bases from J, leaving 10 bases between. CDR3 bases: TGTGCCAGCAGCCGAGCGGGCCCGAACACCGGGGAGCTGTTTTTT. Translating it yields CASSRAGPNTGELFF.

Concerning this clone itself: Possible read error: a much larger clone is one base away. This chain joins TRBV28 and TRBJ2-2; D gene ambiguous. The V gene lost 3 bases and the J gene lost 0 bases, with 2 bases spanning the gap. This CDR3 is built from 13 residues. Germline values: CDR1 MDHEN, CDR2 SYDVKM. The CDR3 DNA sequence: TGTGCCAGCAGTTTTCCGAACACCGGGGAGCTGTTTTTT. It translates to CASSFPNTGELFF.

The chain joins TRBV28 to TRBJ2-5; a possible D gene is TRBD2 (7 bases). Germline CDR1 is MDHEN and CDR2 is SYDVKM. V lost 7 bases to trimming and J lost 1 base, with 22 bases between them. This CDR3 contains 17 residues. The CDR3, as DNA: TGTGCCAGCACCACTTACCAGGGGAGGGCCCTCCAAGAGACCCAGTACTTC. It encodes CASTTYQGRALQETQYF.

Here the CDR3 DNA reads TGTGCCTCGGGAGGGCCGTCCTACAATGAGCAGTTCTTC. Its protein product is CASGGPSYNEQFF. V is TRBV10-3 and J is TRBJ2-1, with 8 bases fitting TRBD2. With V trimmed by 11 bases and J by 1 base, 4 bases remained unmatched. The length of the CDR3 is 13 residues. The germline gives CDR1 ENHRY, CDR2 SYGVKD.

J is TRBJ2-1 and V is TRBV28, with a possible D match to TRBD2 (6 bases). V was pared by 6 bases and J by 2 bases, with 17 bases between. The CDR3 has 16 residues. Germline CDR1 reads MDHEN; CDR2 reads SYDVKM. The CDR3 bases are TGTGCCAGCAGCCTAACGGTCGAGCGGGCCTACAATGAGCAGTTCTTC. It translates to CASSLTVERAYNEQFF.

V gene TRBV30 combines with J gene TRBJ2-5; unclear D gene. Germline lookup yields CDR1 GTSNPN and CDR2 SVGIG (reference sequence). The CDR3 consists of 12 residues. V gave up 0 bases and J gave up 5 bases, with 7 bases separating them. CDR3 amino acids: CAWSVLRETQYF. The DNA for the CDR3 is TGTGCCTGGAGTGTGCTTAGGGAGACCCAGTACTTC.

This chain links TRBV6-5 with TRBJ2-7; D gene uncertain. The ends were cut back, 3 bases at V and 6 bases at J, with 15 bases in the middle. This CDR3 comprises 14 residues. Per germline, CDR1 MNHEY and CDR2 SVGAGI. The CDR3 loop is CASSYGESAGEQYF. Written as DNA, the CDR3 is TGTGCCAGCAGTTATGGTGAGTCGGCTGGCGAGCAGTACTTC.

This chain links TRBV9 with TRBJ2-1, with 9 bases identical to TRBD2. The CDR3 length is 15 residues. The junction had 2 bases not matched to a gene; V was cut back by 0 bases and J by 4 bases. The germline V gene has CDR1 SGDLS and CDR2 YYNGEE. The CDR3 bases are TGTGCCAGCAGCGTAGCTAGCGGGGCTTACAATGAGCAGTTCTTC. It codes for CASSVASGAYNEQFF.